These 20 T cell receptor beta chains share one sample of origin, sequenced in a study of CD8+ T cells in alopecia areata. Sequencing relied on a cDNA template that was reverse transcribed from extracted RNA. Libraries were prepared by immunoSEQ multiplex PCR; TCRdb keeps only in-frame clonotypes and omits some of them. The profile shows 220,000 or so clones, 50% to 65% of them singletons. The material was CD4+ T cells sorted from blood, obtained at week 0. All receptors come from a human donor with alopecia areata.

The chain joins TRBV30 to TRBJ1-1; D unresolved. CDR3 size: 13 residues. V lost 5 bases and J lost 3, with 13 bases in between. Germline V gives CDR1 GTSNPN, CDR2 SVGIG (reference sequence). CDR3 bases: TGTGCCTGGTCAAGCCAGTTAGACACTGAAGCTTTCTTT. Translation gives CAWSSQLDTEAFF.

J is TRBJ1-2 and V is TRBV5-1, with a weak D call TRBD1 (6 bases). V lost 4 bases, J lost 5 bases, and 18 bases lay in between. The CDR3 extends over 15 amino acids. The germline gives CDR1 SGHRS, CDR2 YFSETQ. The CDR3: CASSLTLDSPYGYTF. CDR3 in DNA: TGCGCCAGCAGCCTAACATTGGACAGCCCTTATGGCTACACCTTC.

This clone was observed a single time. V and J are TRBV29-1 and TRBJ2-1; 9 bases map to TRBD1. V lost 6 bases and J lost 5; bases outside the gene matches: 11. CDR3 size: 15 residues. The germline V gene has CDR1 SQVTM and CDR2 ANQGSEA. CDR3 sequence reads: CSVGLRTGANNEQFF. The DNA of the CDR3 is TGCAGCGTAGGACTTCGGACAGGGGCTAACAATGAGCAGTTCTTC.

The chain has TRBV7-9 and TRBJ1-6, with TRBD1 matching over 9 bases. This CDR3 is built from 16 residues. Germline V CDR1 and CDR2: SEHNR, FQNEAQ (reference sequence). Trimming took 6 bases from V and 4 from J; bases not matched to a gene: 7. The CDR3 region is CASSPPGTGYNSPLHF. CDR3 nucleotide sequence: TGTGCCAGCAGTCCCCCAGGGACAGGGTATAATTCACCCCTCCACTTT.

This clone was seen a handful of times. This chain uses TRBV2 with TRBJ2-5, with TRBD1 identical over 7 bases. This CDR3 comprises 13 residues. CDR1 is SNHLY, CDR2 FYNNEI, per germline. J lost 2 bases, V lost 6 bases, and 3 bases had no gene match. In DNA form, the CDR3 reads TGTGCCAGCAGGTGGGGACAGCAAGAGACCCAGTACTTC. Translating it yields CASRWGQQETQYF.

The chain recombines TRBV7-2 with TRBJ2-3; TRBD2 agrees at 12 bases. The V segment lost 5 bases and the J segment 4 bases; nucleotides outside the gene matches: 7. CDR3 length: 16 residues. CDR1 SGHTA and CDR2 FQGNSA come from the germline V gene. The DNA of the CDR3 is TGTGCCAGCAGCATTCCTAGCGGGGGGGCGGCAGATACGCAGTATTTT. Amino acid sequence: CASSIPSGGAADTQYF.

The sample holds a few counts of this clone. The chain recombines TRBV19 with TRBJ1-5; weak D call: TRBD1 (5 bases). This CDR3 contains 13 residues. The V end lost 5 bases, the J end lost 6 bases, and 11 bases lay between the germline ends. Germline V gives CDR1 LNHDA, CDR2 SQIVND (reference sequence). In nucleotides, the CDR3 is TGTGCCAGTAGTCCCGGGACTTTTCAGCCCCAGCATTTT. This codes for CASSPGTFQPQHF.

The V call is TRBV5-1, the J call TRBJ2-3; 8 bases align to TRBD2. This CDR3 is 13 amino acids long. CDR1 and CDR2 from the germline V gene are SGHRS and YFSETQ. Trimming removed 0 bases from V and 6 bases from J; junction bases left unmatched: 0. CDR3 nucleotides: TGCGCCAGCAGCTTGGGGACTAGCGATACGCAGTATTTT. The encoded protein is CASSLGTSDTQYF.

The V call is TRBV4-2, the J call TRBJ1-2, with TRBD1 matching over 8 bases. The V and J ends lost 3 bases and 6 bases, in that order; junction bases with no gene match: 12. CDR3 size: 16 residues. Per germline, CDR1 LGHNA and CDR2 YNFKEQ. The CDR3 region has the DNA TGTGCCAGCAGCCACCCCGGGGGGACAGGAGGAGATGGCTACACCTTC. Its protein is CASSHPGGTGGDGYTF.

The chain recombines TRBV18 with TRBJ2-6; 8 positions match TRBD1. Germline-derived CDR1 and CDR2 are KGHSH and LQKENI. The CDR3 consists of 20 residues. J gave up 0 bases and V 3 bases, and 13 bases lay outside the gene matches. CDR3 protein: CASSPSRTGSILSGANVLTF. In nucleotides, the CDR3 is TGTGCCAGCTCACCTTCAAGGACAGGGTCAATACTCTCTGGGGCCAACGTCCTGACTTTC.

The rearrangement uses TRBV6-5 and TRBJ1-6; D is uncertain. V dropped 7 bases and J dropped 0 bases, with 10 bases sitting between them. The CDR3 has 15 residues. The germline V gene has CDR1 MNHEY and CDR2 SVGAGI. The CDR3 loop reads CASTSLSSYNSPLHF. The CDR3, as DNA: TGTGCCAGCACCAGTTTGAGCTCCTATAATTCACCCCTCCACTTT.

The V gene is TRBV11-2, the J gene TRBJ1-4; the D gene is possibly TRBD1 (5 bases). Trimming pared 2 bases from V and 8 bases from J, leaving 15 bases between. Germline CDR1 reads SGHAT; CDR2 reads FQNNGV. This CDR3 has 15 amino acids. The CDR3 loop is CASSLRGGGGEKLFF. Written as DNA, the CDR3 is TGTGCCAGCAGCTTACGGGGCGGCGGAGGAGAAAAACTGTTTTTT.

The chain couples TRBV29-1 to TRBJ2-5; 9 bases are shared with TRBD1. This CDR3 has 13 residues. The J segment lost 3 bases and the V segment lost 7 bases, leaving 6 bases of the junction unmatched. Germline CDR1 is SQVTM and CDR2 is ANQGSEA. The CDR3 is CSAGTGSKETQYF. CDR3 bases: TGCAGCGCCGGGACAGGGTCGAAAGAGACCCAGTACTTC.

This clone was counted a few times. This chain links TRBV6-1 with TRBJ1-2; TRBD1 matches 12 bases. The germline gives CDR1 MNHNS, CDR2 SASEGT. The CDR3 length is 16 residues. The trim removed 4 bases at V and 8 bases at J, leaving 11 bases unmatched. In DNA form, the CDR3 reads TGTGCCAGCAGTGCATTACCGGGACAGGGGGCGCGGGGCTACACCTTC. Translation: CASSALPGQGARGYTF.

This clone was counted only a few times. The V and J genes are TRBV25-1 and TRBJ1-1; no clear D gene. CDR1 is MGHDK and CDR2 is SYGVNS in the germline V gene. The CDR3 runs 14 residues. Trimming pared 5 bases from V and 4 bases from J, leaving 14 bases between. CDR3 region: CASSSGEGSTEAFF. The CDR3 coding sequence is TGTGCCAGCAGTAGCGGGGAGGGAAGCACTGAAGCTTTCTTT. The whole variable domain, remainder taken from reference TRBV25-1 and TRBJ1-1, is EADIYQTPRYLVIGTGKKITLECSQTMGHDKMYWYQQDPGMELHLIHYSYGVNSTEKGDLSSESTVSRIRTEHFPLTLESARPSHTSQYLCASSSGEGSTEAFFGQGTRLTVV.

This rearrangement joins TRBV5-6 to TRBJ2-7; TRBD2 might be the D (6 bases). V was shortened by 2 bases and J by 5 bases, with 17 bases between the two germline ends. Germline CDR1 reads SGHDT; CDR2 reads YYEEEE. The CDR3 sequence is 15 residues long. CDR3 DNA sequence: TGTGCCAGCAGCTTTTCCGGGGGAGTCATCAACGAGCAGTACTTC. This encodes CASSFSGGVINEQYF.

The chain is built from TRBV7-9 and TRBJ2-7, with 13 bases identical to TRBD2. This CDR3 has 15 amino acids. J gave up 5 bases and V 2 bases, and 3 bases lay outside the gene matches. Germline V lookup: CDR1 SEHNR, CDR2 FQNEAQ (reference sequence). CDR3: CASSLRLAGGDEQYF. In DNA form, the CDR3 reads TGTGCCAGCAGCTTAAGACTAGCGGGAGGAGACGAGCAGTACTTC. Based on the CDR3 plus reference TRBV7-9 and TRBJ2-7, the full variable domain is DTGVSQNPRHKITKRGQNVTFRCDPISEHNRLYWYRQTLGQGPEFLTYFQNEAQLEKSRLLSDRFSAERPKGSFSTLEIQRTEQGDSAMYLCASSLRLAGGDEQYFGPGTRLTVT.

In nucleotides, the CDR3 is TGCGCCAGCAGCCAAGGACCGCGGCCCAATTCACCCCTCCACTTT. Protein: CASSQGPRPNSPLHF. The V and J genes are TRBV4-1 and TRBJ1-6; D is uncertain. There are 15 residues in the CDR3. In germline, CDR1 is MGHRA, CDR2 YSYEKL. V gave up 1 base and J gave up 7 bases, with 11 bases separating them.

The chain links TRBV7-9 to TRBJ2-3, with D maybe TRBD1 (7 bases). The CDR3 consists of 15 residues. Germline V gene data show CDR1 as SEHNR and CDR2 as FQNEAQ (reference sequence). Trimming pared 3 bases from V and 2 bases from J, leaving 12 bases between. The CDR3 nucleotides are TGTGCCAGCAGCTTGGGAGGACAGGCCACAGATACGCAGTATTTT. It specifies CASSLGGQATDTQYF.

The genes are TRBV29-1 and TRBJ2-7; D is unclear. This CDR3 has 11 residues. Between the trimmed V and J ends, which lost 1 base and 0 bases, there was a span of 1 base. CDR1 SQVTM and CDR2 ANQGSEA come from the germline V gene. CDR3 sequence (DNA): TGCAGCGTTGAAGCCTCCTACGAGCAGTACTTC. Amino acid sequence: CSVEASYEQYF.